The 14 T cell receptor beta chains below all came from one sample that was sequenced in a study of blood T cell repertoires in COVID-19. TCRdb keeps only in-frame clones here, not all; method: immunoSEQ multiplex PCR. The sample gives around 270,000 clones, roughly 90% of which show up once; about 0.8% is in the top ten. Specimen: peripheral blood. Source of these receptors: a man younger than 45 with acute or convalescent COVID-19.

The rearrangement uses TRBV2 and TRBJ2-3; D gene uncertain. V shed 6 bases and J shed 4 bases, with 20 bases lying between them. CDR1 SNHLY and CDR2 FYNNEI come from the germline V gene. The CDR3 runs 16 residues. The CDR3 DNA is TGTGCCAGCAGACTTAGACCTAGTCCTACCCCAGATACGCAGTATTTT. It specifies CASRLRPSPTPDTQYF.

The table lists this clone with a count of one. J is TRBJ2-7 and V is TRBV5-1; D is uncertain. Between the trimmed V and J ends, which lost 3 bases and 3 bases, there was a span of 13 bases. Per germline, CDR1 SGHRS and CDR2 YFSETQ. This CDR3 is built from 14 residues. The CDR3 DNA is TGCGCCAGCAGCTCTCTAGGTGCTTTCTACGAGCAGTACTTC. Protein: CASSSLGAFYEQYF.

This clone was observed a single time. The rearrangement joins TRBV11-2 to TRBJ1-4; 7 nucleotides align to TRBD1. CDR3 length: 12 residues. Trimming cost V 4 bases and J 8 bases; bases outside gene matches: 1. Germline-derived CDR1 and CDR2 are SGHAT and FQNNGV. Here the CDR3 DNA reads TGTGCCAGCAGCTCCAGGGGGGAAAAACTGTTTTTT. Translated: CASSSRGEKLFF.

The CDR3 DNA is TGTGCCAGCAGCCCGCTAGGAGCGGGGGGGTCCTACGAGCAGTACTTC. Amino acids: CASSPLGAGGSYEQYF. The chain uses TRBV11-2 and TRBJ2-7, with TRBD2 matching over 10 bases. In germline, CDR1 is SGHAT, CDR2 FQNNGV. CDR3 length: 16 residues. J was trimmed by 1 base and V by 5 bases; bases with no gene match: 8.

The chain employs TRBV7-9 and TRBJ1-5; D is uncertain. CDR1 and CDR2 (germline): SEHNR, FQNEAQ (reference sequence). The CDR3 contains 13 residues. The V and J ends lost 1 base and 10 bases respectively, with 11 bases between them. The CDR3 coding sequence is TGTGCCAGCAGCTTAGATCCCCCGAGACCCCAGCATTTT. Translating gives CASSLDPPRPQHF.

The V and J genes are TRBV28 and TRBJ1-6, with TRBD1 as a possible D gene (5 bases). Trimming took 5 bases from V and 5 from J, leaving 13 bases between them. Germline V lookup: CDR1 MDHEN, CDR2 SYDVKM. This CDR3 contains 15 residues. The CDR3 is CASSPRRGNNSPLHF. The CDR3 region has the DNA TGTGCCAGCAGTCCGCGAAGGGGTAATAATTCACCCCTCCACTTT.

The chain has TRBV5-1 and TRBJ1-5; possible D gene TRBD1, 5 bases. Germline V CDR1 and CDR2: SGHRS, YFSETQ. The CDR3 consists of 14 residues. V lost 0 bases and J lost 7, with 11 bases in between. The chain's CDR3 is CASSLGTQGQPQHF. CDR3 DNA: TGCGCCAGCAGCTTGGGGACACAAGGACAGCCCCAGCATTTT.

A remark on this clone: The junction does not match germline at one end; this may be a read error. The chain couples TRBV5-1 to TRBJ2-3; 10 bases are shared with TRBD1. Germline V gene sequence: CDR1 SGHRS, CDR2 YFSETQ. This CDR3 contains 14 residues. For the CDR3, the DNA is TGCGCCAGCAGTTTGGGACAGGGGATTGATACGCAGTATTTT. Amino acids: CASSLGQGIDTQYF.

This chain connects TRBV18 to TRBJ1-5, with D unclear. Deletions cut 5 bases from V and 1 base from J, with 3 bases between. CDR3 length equals 12 residues. Per germline, CDR1 KGHSH and CDR2 LQKENI. CDR3 DNA sequence: TGTGCCAGCTCAGTAAGCAATCAGCCCCAGCATTTT. Its translation is CASSVSNQPQHF.

The chain links TRBV6-5 to TRBJ1-1, with D possibly being TRBD1 (6 bases). CDR1 and CDR2 (germline): MNHEY, SVGAGI. The CDR3 has 13 residues. V was trimmed by 4 bases and J by 10 bases, leaving 16 bases between them. CDR3 protein: CASSSWTVNGAFF. CDR3 DNA sequence: TGTGCCAGCAGTTCCTGGACAGTCAACGGAGCTTTCTTT.

This sequence joins TRBV5-1 and TRBJ1-6; TRBD1 aligns across 7 bases. Germline CDR1 SGHRS, CDR2 YFSETQ. After removal of 4 bases from V and 9 bases from J, the junction contained 16 bases not matched to a gene. CDR3 length: 17 amino acids. The CDR3 DNA sequence: TGCGCCAGCAGCCCGACAGGGAATCGACAGAGGGGTTCACCCCTCCACTTT. Translating it yields CASSPTGNRQRGSPLHF.

This chain connects TRBV27 to TRBJ1-1; a weak D match, TRBD1 (6 bases). Germline CDR1 reads MNHEY; CDR2 reads SMNVEV (reference sequence). There are 13 residues in the CDR3. The V end was cut by 3 bases, the J end by 11 bases, with 16 bases between. The CDR3 DNA sequence: TGTGCCAGCAGTTTCGGGGACAATTTGAGGGCTTTCTTT. Protein: CASSFGDNLRAFF.

V usage is TRBV10-1 and J usage is TRBJ1-1; D perhaps matches TRBD1 (6 bases). V was pared by 10 bases and J by 5 bases, with 17 bases between. The CDR3 sequence is 13 residues long. Germline-derived CDR1 and CDR2 are WNHNN and SYGVQD (reference sequence). CDR3 in amino acids: CATQDRRGTEAFF. DNA for the CDR3: TGCGCCACCCAGGACAGAAGGGGGACTGAAGCTTTCTTT.

The gene calls are TRBV14 and TRBJ1-2; possibly TRBD1 for D (6 bases). The CDR3 is made up of 13 amino acids. V lost 11 bases, J lost 1 base, and 14 bases lay in between. CDR1 and CDR2 from the germline V gene are SGHDN and FVKESK. CDR3 DNA: TGTGCCTCCAGGGGACCCAATAACTATGGCTACACCTTC. It yields the protein CASRGPNNYGYTF.